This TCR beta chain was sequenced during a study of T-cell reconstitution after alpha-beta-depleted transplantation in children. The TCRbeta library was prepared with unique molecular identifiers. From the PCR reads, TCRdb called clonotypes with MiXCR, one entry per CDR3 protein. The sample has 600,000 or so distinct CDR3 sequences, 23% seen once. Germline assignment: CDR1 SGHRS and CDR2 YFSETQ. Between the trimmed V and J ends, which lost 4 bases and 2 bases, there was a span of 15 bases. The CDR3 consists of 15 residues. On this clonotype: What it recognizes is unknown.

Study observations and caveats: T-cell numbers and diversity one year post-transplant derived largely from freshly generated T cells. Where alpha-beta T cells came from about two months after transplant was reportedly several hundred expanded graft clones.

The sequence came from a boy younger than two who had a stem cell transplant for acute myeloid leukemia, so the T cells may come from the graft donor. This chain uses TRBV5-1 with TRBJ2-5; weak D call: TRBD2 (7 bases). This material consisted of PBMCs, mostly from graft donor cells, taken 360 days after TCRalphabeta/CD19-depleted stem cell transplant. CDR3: CASSHLGGAQETQYF. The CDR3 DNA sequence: TGCGCCAGCAGCCACCTTGGGGGGGCTCAAGAGACCCAGTACTTC.